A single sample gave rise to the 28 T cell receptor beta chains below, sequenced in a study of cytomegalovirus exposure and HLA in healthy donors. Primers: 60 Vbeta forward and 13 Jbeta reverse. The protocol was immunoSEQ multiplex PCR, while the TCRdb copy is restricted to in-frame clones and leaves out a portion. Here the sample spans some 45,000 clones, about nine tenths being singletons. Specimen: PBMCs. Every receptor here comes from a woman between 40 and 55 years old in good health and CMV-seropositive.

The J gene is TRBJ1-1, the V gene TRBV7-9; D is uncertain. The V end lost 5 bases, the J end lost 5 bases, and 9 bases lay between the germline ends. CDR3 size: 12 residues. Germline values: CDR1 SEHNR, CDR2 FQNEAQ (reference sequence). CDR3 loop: CASSPTRTEAFF. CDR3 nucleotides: TGTGCCAGCAGCCCGACGAGGACTGAAGCTTTCTTT.

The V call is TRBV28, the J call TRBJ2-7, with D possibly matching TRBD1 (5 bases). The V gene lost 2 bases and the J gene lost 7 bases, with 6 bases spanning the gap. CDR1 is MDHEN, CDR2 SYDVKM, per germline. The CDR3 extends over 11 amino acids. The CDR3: CASSLPGEQYF. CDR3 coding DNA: TGTGCCAGCAGTTTACCAGGGGAGCAGTACTTC. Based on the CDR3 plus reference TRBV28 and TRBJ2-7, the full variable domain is DVKVTQSSRYLVKRTGEKVFLECVQDMDHENMFWYRQDPGLGLRLIYFSYDVKMKEKGDIPEGYSVSREKKERFSLILESASTNQTSMYLCASSLPGEQYFGPGTRLTVT.

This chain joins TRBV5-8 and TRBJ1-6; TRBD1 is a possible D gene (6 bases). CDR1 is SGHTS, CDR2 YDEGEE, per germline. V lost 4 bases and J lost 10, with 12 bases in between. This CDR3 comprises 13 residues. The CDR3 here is CASSLNRESPLHF. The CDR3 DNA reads TGTGCCAGCAGCCTGAACAGGGAATCACCCCTCCACTTT.

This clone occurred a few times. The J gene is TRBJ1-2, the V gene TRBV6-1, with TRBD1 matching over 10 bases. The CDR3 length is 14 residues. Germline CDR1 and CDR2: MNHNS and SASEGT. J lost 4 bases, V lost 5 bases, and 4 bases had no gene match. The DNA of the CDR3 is TGTGCCAGCAGTAGGACAGGGGGAGGCTATGGCTACACCTTC. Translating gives CASSRTGGGYGYTF.

The CDR3 loop reads CASSSDRGGNGYTF. Here the CDR3 DNA reads TGTGCCAGCAGCTCAGACAGGGGGGGTAATGGCTACACCTTC. This chain links TRBV7-2 with TRBJ1-2, with 9 bases matching TRBD1. This CDR3 contains 14 residues. Per germline, CDR1 SGHTA and CDR2 FQGNSA. Losses at the gene ends were 4 bases for V and 6 bases for J; bases not matched to a gene: 6.

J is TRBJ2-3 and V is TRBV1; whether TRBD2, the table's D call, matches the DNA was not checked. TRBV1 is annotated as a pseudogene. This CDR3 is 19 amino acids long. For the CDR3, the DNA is TGCACCAGCAGCCAAAAAGAGGTGGGTACTAGCGGCAGCACAGATACGCAGTATTTT. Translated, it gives CTSSQKEVGTSGSTDTQYF.

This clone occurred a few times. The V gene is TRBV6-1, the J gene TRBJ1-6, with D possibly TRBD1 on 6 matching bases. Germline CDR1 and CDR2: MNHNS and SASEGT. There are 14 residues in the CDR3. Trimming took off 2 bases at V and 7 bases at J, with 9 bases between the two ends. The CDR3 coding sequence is TGTGCCAGCAGTGAACAGCAGGGGAATTCACCCCTCCACTTT. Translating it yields CASSEQQGNSPLHF.

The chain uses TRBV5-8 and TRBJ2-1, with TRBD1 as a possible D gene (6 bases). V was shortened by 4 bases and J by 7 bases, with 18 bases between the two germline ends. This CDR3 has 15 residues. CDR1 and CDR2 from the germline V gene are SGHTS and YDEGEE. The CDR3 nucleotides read TGTGCCAGCAGCAACCGTCAGGGGATCCGGAATGAGCAGTTCTTC. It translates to CASSNRQGIRNEQFF.

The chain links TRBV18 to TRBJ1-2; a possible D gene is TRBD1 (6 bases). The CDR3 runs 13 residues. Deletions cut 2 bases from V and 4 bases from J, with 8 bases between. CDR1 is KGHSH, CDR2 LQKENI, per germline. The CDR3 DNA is TGTGCCAGCTCACCAGACAGGAGCTATGGCTACACCTTC. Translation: CASSPDRSYGYTF.

The CDR3 reads CASSSWERSSPLHF. DNA of the CDR3: TGTGCCAGCAGCTCTTGGGAGAGGAGTTCACCCCTCCACTTT. V is TRBV7-2 and J is TRBJ1-6; D unresolved. Germline CDR1 and CDR2: SGHTA and FQGNSA. The V end lost 4 bases, the J end lost 9 bases, and 13 bases lay between the germline ends. This CDR3 has 14 amino acids.

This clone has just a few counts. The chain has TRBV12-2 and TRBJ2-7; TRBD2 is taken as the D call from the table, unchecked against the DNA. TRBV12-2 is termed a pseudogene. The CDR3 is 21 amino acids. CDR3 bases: TGTGCAAGTCGCTTGCGTGGTTTCCGACTAGCGGGAGGACCCAGCTCCTACGAGCAGTACTTC. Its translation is CASRLRGFRLAGGPSSYEQYF.

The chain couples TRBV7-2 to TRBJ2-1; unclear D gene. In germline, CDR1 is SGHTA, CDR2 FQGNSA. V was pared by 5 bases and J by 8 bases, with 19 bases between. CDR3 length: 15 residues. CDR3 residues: CASSPQFSRHYEQFF. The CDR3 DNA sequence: TGTGCCAGCAGCCCACAATTCAGCAGGCATTATGAGCAGTTCTTC. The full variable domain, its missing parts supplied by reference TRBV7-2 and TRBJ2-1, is GAGVSQSPSNKVTEKGKDVELRCDPISGHTALYWYRQSLGQGLEFLIYFQGNSAPDKSGLPSDRFSAERTGGSVSTLTIQRTQQEDSAVYLCASSPQFSRHYEQFFGPGTRLTVL.

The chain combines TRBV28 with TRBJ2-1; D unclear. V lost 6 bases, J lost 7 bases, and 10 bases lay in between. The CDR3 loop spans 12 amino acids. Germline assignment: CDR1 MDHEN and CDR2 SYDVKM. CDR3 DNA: TGTGCCAGCAGCCTTGAGTATAATGAGCAGTTCTTC. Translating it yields CASSLEYNEQFF.

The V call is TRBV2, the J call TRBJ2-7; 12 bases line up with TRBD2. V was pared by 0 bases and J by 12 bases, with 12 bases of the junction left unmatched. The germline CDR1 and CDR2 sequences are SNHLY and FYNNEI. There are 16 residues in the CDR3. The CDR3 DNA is TGTGCCAGCAGTGAAGCCTTCACTAGCGGGGGGAGTCTTCGGTACTTC. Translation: CASSEAFTSGGSLRYF.

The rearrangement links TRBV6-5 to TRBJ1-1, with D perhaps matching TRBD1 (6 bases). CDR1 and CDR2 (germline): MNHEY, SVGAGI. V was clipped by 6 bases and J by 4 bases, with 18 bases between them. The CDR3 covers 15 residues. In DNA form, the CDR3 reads TGTGCCAGCAGCACCATGCCGGGAGGGGGCACTGAAGCTTTCTTT. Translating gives CASSTMPGGGTEAFF.

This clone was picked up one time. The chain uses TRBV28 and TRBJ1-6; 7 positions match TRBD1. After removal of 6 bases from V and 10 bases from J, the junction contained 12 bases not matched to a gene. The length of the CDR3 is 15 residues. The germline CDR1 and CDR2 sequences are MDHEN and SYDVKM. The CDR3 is CASRTTGTETSPLHF. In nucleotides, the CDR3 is TGTGCCAGCAGAACCACCGGGACAGAGACATCACCCCTCCACTTT.

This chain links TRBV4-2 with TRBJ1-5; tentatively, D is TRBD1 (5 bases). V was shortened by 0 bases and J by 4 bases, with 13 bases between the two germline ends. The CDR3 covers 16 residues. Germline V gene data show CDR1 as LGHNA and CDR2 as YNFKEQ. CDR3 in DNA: TGTGCCAGCAGCCAAGATATATCGGCAGGGAATCAGCCCCAGCATTTT. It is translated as CASSQDISAGNQPQHF.

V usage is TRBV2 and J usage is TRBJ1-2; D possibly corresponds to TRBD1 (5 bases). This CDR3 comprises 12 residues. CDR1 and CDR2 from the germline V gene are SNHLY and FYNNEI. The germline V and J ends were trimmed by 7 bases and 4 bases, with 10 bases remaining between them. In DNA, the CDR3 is TGTGCCAGCACGGGGGAGGTCTATGGCTACACCTTC. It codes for CASTGEVYGYTF.

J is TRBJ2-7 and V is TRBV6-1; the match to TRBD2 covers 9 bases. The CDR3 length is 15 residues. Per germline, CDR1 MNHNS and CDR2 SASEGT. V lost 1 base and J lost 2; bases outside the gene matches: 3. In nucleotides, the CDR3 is TGTGCCAGCAGTGAAGAGCCTAGCGGGGCCTACGAGCAGTACTTC. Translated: CASSEEPSGAYEQYF.

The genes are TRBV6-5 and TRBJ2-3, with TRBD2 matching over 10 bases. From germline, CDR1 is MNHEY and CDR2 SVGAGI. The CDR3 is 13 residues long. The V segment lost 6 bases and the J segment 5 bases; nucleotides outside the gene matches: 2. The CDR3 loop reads CASRRLAGDTQYF. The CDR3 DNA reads TGTGCCAGCAGACGACTAGCGGGAGATACGCAGTATTTT.

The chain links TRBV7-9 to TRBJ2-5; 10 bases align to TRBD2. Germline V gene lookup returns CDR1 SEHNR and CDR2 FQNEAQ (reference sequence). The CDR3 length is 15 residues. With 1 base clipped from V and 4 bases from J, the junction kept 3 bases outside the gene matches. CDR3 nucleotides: TGTGCCAGCAGCTTAGTAGCTAGCGGGAGAGAGACCCAGTACTTC. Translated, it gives CASSLVASGRETQYF.

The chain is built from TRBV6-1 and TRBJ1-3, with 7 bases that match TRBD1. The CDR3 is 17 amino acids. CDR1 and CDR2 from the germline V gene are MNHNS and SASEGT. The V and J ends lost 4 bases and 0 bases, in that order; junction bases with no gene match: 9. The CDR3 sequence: CASSGGSTGDSGNTIYF. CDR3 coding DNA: TGTGCCAGCAGTGGGGGCTCCACAGGGGACTCTGGAAACACCATATATTTT.

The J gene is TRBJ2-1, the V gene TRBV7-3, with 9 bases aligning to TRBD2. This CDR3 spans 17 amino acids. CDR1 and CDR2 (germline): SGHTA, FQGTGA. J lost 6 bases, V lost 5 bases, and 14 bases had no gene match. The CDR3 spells CASSQDPGTSSFNEQFF. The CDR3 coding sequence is TGTGCCAGCAGCCAAGACCCCGGGACTAGCAGTTTCAATGAGCAGTTCTTC.

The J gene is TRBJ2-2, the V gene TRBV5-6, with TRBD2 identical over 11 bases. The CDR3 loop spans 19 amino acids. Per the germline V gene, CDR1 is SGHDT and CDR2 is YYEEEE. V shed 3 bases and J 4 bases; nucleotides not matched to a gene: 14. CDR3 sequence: CASSSRGVAGGQTTGELFF. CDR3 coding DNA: TGTGCCAGCAGCTCCAGGGGGGTAGCGGGGGGGCAAACCACCGGGGAGCTGTTTTTT.

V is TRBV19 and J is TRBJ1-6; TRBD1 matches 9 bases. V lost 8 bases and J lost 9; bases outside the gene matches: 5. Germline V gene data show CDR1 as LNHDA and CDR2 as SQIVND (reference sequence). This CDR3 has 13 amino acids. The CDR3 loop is CASSTDRGSPLHF. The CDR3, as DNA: TGTGCCAGTTCCACGGACAGGGGTTCACCCCTCCACTTT.

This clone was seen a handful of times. CDR3 bases: TGTGCCAGCAGCTTAAGAATAGCGGGGTCAGGGGCCAACGTCCTGACTTTC. It yields the protein CASSLRIAGSGANVLTF. The chain couples TRBV7-2 to TRBJ2-6, with TRBD2 matching over 8 bases. V shed 2 bases and J 4 bases; nucleotides not matched to a gene: 7. Germline values: CDR1 SGHTA, CDR2 FQGNSA. The CDR3 runs to 17 residues.

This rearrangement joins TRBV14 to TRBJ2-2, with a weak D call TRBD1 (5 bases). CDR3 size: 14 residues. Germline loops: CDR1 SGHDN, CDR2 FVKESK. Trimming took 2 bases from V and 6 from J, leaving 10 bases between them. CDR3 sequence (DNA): TGTGCCAGCAGCCAACAGGGAAATTCCGGGGAGCTGTTTTTT. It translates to CASSQQGNSGELFF.

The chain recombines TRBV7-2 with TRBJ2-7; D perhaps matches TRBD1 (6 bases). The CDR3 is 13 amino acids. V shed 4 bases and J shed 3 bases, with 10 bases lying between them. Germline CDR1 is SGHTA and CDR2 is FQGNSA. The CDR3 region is CASSSGTYYEQYF. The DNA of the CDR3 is TGTGCCAGCAGCTCCGGGACATACTACGAGCAGTACTTC.